This T cell receptor beta chain stems from a study of response to subunit inactivated influenza vaccine. V was trimmed by 8 bases and J by 2 bases, leaving 6 bases between them. The germline gives CDR1 MNHEY, CDR2 SVGEGT. CDR3 size: 11 residues. Findings and caveats of the study: Authors suggested seasonal influenza vaccinations each recruit few new T cells.

With regard to this clonotype: What it binds is unknown.

TCRdb reprocessed the RT-PCR reads with MiXCR, giving one entry per CDR3 protein. Among a few hundred thousand distinct CDR3 sequences listed, approximately 14% were seen once. The source was PBMCs from blood, collected approximately 12 days after vaccination. The receptor was derived from a man in his fifties or sixties who received an inactivated influenza vaccine. The chain employs TRBV6-2 or TRBV6-3 and TRBJ1-1; D is uncertain. CDR3 sequence: CASATNTEAFF. CDR3 bases: TGTGCCAGCGCAACCAACACTGAAGCTTTCTTT.